This TCR beta chain stems from a study of blood T cell repertoires in COVID-19. Study-wide background: Acute and convalescent COVID-19 specimens originated in the United States, Italy and Spain.

Everyone who took part was about 18 to 90 years old, and they came from 24 US areas. Each recovered donor of Cohort 3 presented with two negative PCRs, clearance, or symptom resolution. Original methodology: Amplification with reference gene primers provided the estimates of nucleated cell counts. Profiling relied on immunoSEQ multiplex PCR, and the TCRdb table lists in-frame clones only, not all of them. The DNA gave D and trimming, while V, J and clone size come from that table. The repertoire includes 200,000 to 250,000 clones, 70% to 90% of them detected once, and 10% to 12% sits in the top ten. The receptor's source is a man aged 30 to 39 who had recovered from COVID-19. Sequences were obtained from PBMCs or T cells enriched from blood (not recorded which).

In DNA, the CDR3 is TGTGCCAGCAAATCTCTAATGGGGAGCTCCTATAATTCACCCCTCCACTTT. Translated, it gives CASKSLMGSSYNSPLHF. This rearrangement joins TRBV11-2 to TRBJ1-6; D unresolved. CDR1 and CDR2 (germline): SGHAT, FQNNGV. V lost 7 bases and J lost 0, with 16 bases in between. This CDR3 contains 17 residues.